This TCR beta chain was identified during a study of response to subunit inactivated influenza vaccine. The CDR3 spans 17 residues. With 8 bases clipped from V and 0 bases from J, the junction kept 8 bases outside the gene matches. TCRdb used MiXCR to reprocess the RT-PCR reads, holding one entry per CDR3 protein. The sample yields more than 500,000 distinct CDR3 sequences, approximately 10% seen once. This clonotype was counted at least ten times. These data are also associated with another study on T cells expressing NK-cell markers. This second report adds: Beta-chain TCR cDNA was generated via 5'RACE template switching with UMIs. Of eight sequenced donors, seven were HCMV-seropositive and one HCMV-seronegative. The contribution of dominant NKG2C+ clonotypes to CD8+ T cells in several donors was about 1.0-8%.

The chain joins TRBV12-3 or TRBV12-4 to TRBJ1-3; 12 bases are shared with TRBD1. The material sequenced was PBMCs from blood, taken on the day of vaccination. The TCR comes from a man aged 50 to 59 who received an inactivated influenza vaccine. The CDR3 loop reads CASGLGTGGSSGNTIYF. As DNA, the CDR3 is TGTGCCAGCGGCCTGGGGACAGGGGGCAGCTCTGGAAACACCATATATTTT.